Shown below are 18 T cell receptor beta chains from a single sample sequenced in a study of cytomegalovirus exposure and HLA in healthy donors. Use of 60 Vbeta and 13 Jbeta primers characterized the PCR. Profiling relied on immunoSEQ multiplex PCR, and the TCRdb table lists in-frame clones only, not all of them. The sample lists about 85,000 clones; 60% to 80% were seen once. The specimen was PBMCs. The receptors here all came from a boy younger than 18 in good health and CMV-seronegative.

The genes are TRBV7-8 and TRBJ2-1; 8 nucleotides agree with TRBD1. The CDR3 length is 18 residues. V was pared by 0 bases and J by 6 bases, with 13 bases of the junction left unmatched. Germline CDR1 is SGHVS and CDR2 is FQNEAQ. CDR3 in amino acids: CASSLAGTGGKFFNEQFF. The CDR3 region has the DNA TGTGCCAGCAGCTTAGCGGGGACAGGTGGTAAATTCTTCAATGAGCAGTTCTTC.

A remark on this clone: This sample also contains other DNA sequences that code for the same CDR3. This CDR3 is CASSWGQGYEQYF. The CDR3, as DNA: TGTGCCAGCAGTTGGGGACAGGGCTACGAGCAGTACTTC. The chain carries TRBV27 and TRBJ2-7, with 9 bases aligning to TRBD1. This CDR3 is 13 amino acids long. Germline CDR1 MNHEY, CDR2 SMNVEV (reference sequence). With V trimmed by 4 bases and J by 3 bases, 1 base remained unmatched.

The chain joins TRBV28 to TRBJ2-7, with D possibly TRBD1 on 6 matching bases. V lost 7 bases, J lost 1 base, and 11 bases lay in between. The length of the CDR3 is 13 residues. The germline V gene encodes CDR1 MDHEN and CDR2 SYDVKM. CDR3 protein: CASMTGLSYEQYF. The CDR3 DNA reads TGTGCCAGCATGACAGGCCTTTCCTACGAGCAGTACTTC.

The table lists this clone with a few counts. The chain employs TRBV5-4 and TRBJ2-5; 7 positions agree with TRBD2. CDR3 size: 12 residues. CDR1 and CDR2 (germline): SGHNT, YYREEE (reference sequence). Unmatched junction bases numbered 4, after V lost 6 bases and J lost 5 bases. Here the CDR3 DNA reads TGTGCCAGCACCCGGGGAGGGGAGACCCAGTACTTC. Residues: CASTRGGETQYF.

The chain employs TRBV6-5 and TRBJ2-7; a weak D match, TRBD1 (5 bases). CDR1 is MNHEY and CDR2 is SVGAGI in the germline V gene. The CDR3 has 11 residues. V lost 5 bases to trimming and J lost 7 bases, with 9 bases between them. CDR3 DNA: TGTGCCAGCAGTACCCCAGGGGAGCAGTACTTC. Its protein is CASSTPGEQYF.

The chain couples TRBV7-6 to TRBJ1-1; D remains unclear. V was trimmed by 4 bases and J by 0 bases, leaving 3 bases between them. CDR3 size: 12 residues. The V gene's germline CDR1 is SGHVS and CDR2 FNYEAQ. CDR3 DNA sequence: TGTGCCAGCAGCTCTATGAACACTGAAGCTTTCTTT. Its protein is CASSSMNTEAFF.

The chain has TRBV7-3 and TRBJ2-5; 10 nucleotides match TRBD2. Germline trimming cut 5 bases from V and 5 bases from J; bases unmatched to any gene: 5. Germline V gene sequence: CDR1 SGHTA, CDR2 FQGTGA. The CDR3 has 14 amino acids. CDR3 in amino acids: CASSPSGGGETQYF. The CDR3 DNA reads TGTGCCAGCAGCCCTAGCGGGGGCGGGGAGACCCAGTACTTC.

This clone showed up just a few times. The CDR3 reads CASRTLRSGNTIYF. CDR3 DNA sequence: TGTGCCAGCAGGACCTTGAGGTCCGGAAACACCATATATTTT. The chain joins TRBV6-1 to TRBJ1-3; D remains ambiguous. The germline V gene encodes CDR1 MNHNS and CDR2 SASEGT. The CDR3 is 14 amino acids. With 6 bases removed from V and 4 bases from J, the gap between germline ends came to 13 bases.

V usage is TRBV5-1 and J usage is TRBJ1-1; D remains unclear. Trimming took 0 bases from V and 1 from J, leaving 7 bases between them. Looked up from germline, CDR1 is SGHRS and CDR2 is YFSETQ. This CDR3 region has 14 residues. CDR3 protein: CASSLGAGNTEAFF. The CDR3 DNA reads TGCGCCAGCAGCTTGGGGGCGGGGAACACTGAAGCTTTCTTT.

This chain connects TRBV13 to TRBJ2-7; the match to TRBD2 covers 10 bases. From germline, CDR1 is PRHDT and CDR2 FYEKMQ (reference sequence). The CDR3 runs to 16 residues. Trimming at V came to 3 bases and at J to 2 bases, leaving 7 bases not matched to a gene. The CDR3 sequence is CASSFGLADPAYEQYF. DNA for the CDR3: TGTGCCAGCAGCTTTGGACTAGCGGACCCCGCCTACGAGCAGTACTTC. The complete variable domain, with remaining parts taken from reference TRBV13 and TRBJ2-7, reads AAGVIQSPRHLIKEKRETATLKCYPIPRHDTVYWYQQGPGQDPQFLISFYEKMQSDKGSIPDRFSAQQFSDYHSELNMSSLELGDSALYFCASSFGLADPAYEQYFGPGTRLTVT.

The chain uses TRBV27 and TRBJ1-1, with 8 nucleotides matching TRBD1. V shed 6 bases and J 4 bases; nucleotides not matched to a gene: 4. This CDR3 comprises 13 residues. Germline V gene lookup returns CDR1 MNHEY and CDR2 SMNVEV (reference sequence). CDR3 nucleotide sequence: TGTGCCAGCAGACAGGGGGTCGGCACTGAAGCTTTCTTT. Translating it yields CASRQGVGTEAFF.

The CDR3 DNA reads TGTGCCTGGAGGACAAATGAGCAGTTCTTC. It yields the protein CAWRTNEQFF. The rearrangement joins TRBV30 to TRBJ2-1; D remains ambiguous. The CDR3 extends over 10 amino acids. V was shortened by 3 bases and J by 7 bases, with 4 bases between the two germline ends. From germline, CDR1 is GTSNPN and CDR2 SVGIG (reference sequence).

This clone was detected only a few times. The chain recombines TRBV19 with TRBJ2-1, with 8 bases lining up with TRBD2. V was pared by 10 bases and J by 10 bases, with 9 bases of the junction left unmatched. CDR1 and CDR2 (germline): LNHDA, SQIVND (reference sequence). The CDR3 runs 12 residues. CDR3 sequence: CATDRGGSEQFF. The CDR3 DNA sequence: TGTGCCACCGACCGCGGGGGGTCCGAGCAGTTCTTC.

This sequence joins TRBV30 and TRBJ1-5, with D possibly being TRBD1 (6 bases). V was clipped by 3 bases and J by 0 bases, with 18 bases between them. There are 17 residues in the CDR3. Germline V gene data show CDR1 as GTSNPN and CDR2 as SVGIG (reference sequence). Here the CDR3 DNA reads TGTGCCTGGAGCAGGGGATGGGCTGGGGATAGCAATCAGCCCCAGCATTTT. Its translation: CAWSRGWAGDSNQPQHF.

This clone was seen a few times. The chain has TRBV5-6 and TRBJ1-1; TRBD1 is a possible D gene (6 bases). The CDR3 runs 13 residues. Germline loops: CDR1 SGHDT, CDR2 YYEEEE. Trimming removed 6 bases at V and 1 base at J, with 10 bases between. The CDR3 here is CASNPTGNTEAFF. CDR3 DNA sequence: TGTGCCAGCAACCCGACAGGGAACACTGAAGCTTTCTTT.

V and J are TRBV6-4 and TRBJ2-4; 9 positions agree with TRBD1. The ends lost 8 bases at V and 7 bases at J; junction bases unmatched: 12. The CDR3 consists of 15 residues. The germline CDR1 and CDR2 sequences are MRHNA and SNTAGT. For the CDR3, the DNA is TGTGCCAGCTCGCAGGAGGGACAGGGAGGGAACATTCAGTACTTC. Translation: CASSQEGQGGNIQYF.

This clone was observed a single time. This chain joins TRBV25-1 and TRBJ2-7; 9 nucleotides align to TRBD1. J lost 5 bases, V lost 3 bases, and 5 bases had no gene match. Per germline, CDR1 MGHDK and CDR2 SYGVNS. The CDR3 length is 14 residues. The CDR3 DNA reads as TGTGCCAGCAGTGAGGGACAGGGATTGGACGAGCAGTACTTC. It translates to CASSEGQGLDEQYF.

The V and J genes are TRBV5-6 and TRBJ1-1; D perhaps matches TRBD1 (6 bases). Germline lookup yields CDR1 SGHDT and CDR2 YYEEEE. The CDR3 covers 16 residues. Trimming removed 2 bases from V and 3 bases from J, with 17 bases in between. DNA of the CDR3: TGTGCCAGCAGCTTAAGGCCACAGGGAAAGTACACTGAAGCTTTCTTT. Protein product: CASSLRPQGKYTEAFF.